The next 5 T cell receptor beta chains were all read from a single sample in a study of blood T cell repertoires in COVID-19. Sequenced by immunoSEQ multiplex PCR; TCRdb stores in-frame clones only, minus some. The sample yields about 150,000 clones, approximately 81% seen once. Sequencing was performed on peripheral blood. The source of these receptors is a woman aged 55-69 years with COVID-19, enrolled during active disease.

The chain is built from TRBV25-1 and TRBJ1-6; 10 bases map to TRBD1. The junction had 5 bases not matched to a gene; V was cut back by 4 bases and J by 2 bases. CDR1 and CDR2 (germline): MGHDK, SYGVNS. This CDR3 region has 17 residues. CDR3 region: CASSVTGQGTYNSPLHF. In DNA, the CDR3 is TGTGCCAGCAGTGTTACGGGACAGGGGACCTATAATTCACCCCTCCACTTT.

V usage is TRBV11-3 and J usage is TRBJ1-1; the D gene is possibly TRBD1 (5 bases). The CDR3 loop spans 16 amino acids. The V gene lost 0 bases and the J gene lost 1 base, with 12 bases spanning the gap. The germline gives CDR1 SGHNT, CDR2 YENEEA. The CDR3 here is CASSLDRHRRNTEAFF. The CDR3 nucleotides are TGTGCCAGCAGCTTAGATCGGCACAGGAGGAACACTGAAGCTTTCTTT.

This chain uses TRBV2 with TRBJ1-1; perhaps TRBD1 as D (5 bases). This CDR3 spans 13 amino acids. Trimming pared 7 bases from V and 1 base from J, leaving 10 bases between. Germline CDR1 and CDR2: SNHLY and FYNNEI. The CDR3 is CASTGNRNTEAFF. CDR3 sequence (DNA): TGTGCCAGCACAGGGAATCGGAACACTGAAGCTTTCTTT.

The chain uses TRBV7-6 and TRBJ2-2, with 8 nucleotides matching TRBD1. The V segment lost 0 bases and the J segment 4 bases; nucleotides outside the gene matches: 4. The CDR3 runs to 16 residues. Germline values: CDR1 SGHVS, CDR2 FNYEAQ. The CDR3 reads CASSLAGGQVTGELFF. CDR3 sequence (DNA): TGTGCCAGCAGCTTAGCGGGGGGACAGGTCACCGGGGAGCTGTTTTTT.

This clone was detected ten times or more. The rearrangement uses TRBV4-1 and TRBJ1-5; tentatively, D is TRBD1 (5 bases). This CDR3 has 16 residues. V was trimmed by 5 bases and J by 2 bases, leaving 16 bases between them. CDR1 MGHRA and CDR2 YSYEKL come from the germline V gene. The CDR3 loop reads CASSEQEGLGNQPQHF. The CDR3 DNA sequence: TGCGCCAGCAGCGAACAGGAGGGCCTTGGCAATCAGCCCCAGCATTTT.